This TCR beta chain came from a study of a mutant IDH1 vaccine in newly diagnosed glioma. About the study: Across weeks 1, 3, 5, 7, 11, 15, 19 and 23, patients received a vaccination each time, eight in all.

The data were produced by immunoSEQ multiplex PCR, yet TCRdb's version contains in-frame clones alone and is incomplete. The sample lists fewer than 70,000 clones, about nine tenths seen once, with around 2% in the top ten. Time point given: week 11, during vaccination. A 20-mer mutant IDH1 peptide at 300 ug was injected subcutaneously with topical imiquimod. Donor tumors were new WHO grade 3 or 4 IDH1-mutant, ATRX-lost astrocytomas. This CDR3 has 15 residues. The V segment lost 6 bases and the J segment 4 bases; nucleotides outside the gene matches: 9. The germline CDR1 and CDR2 sequences are MDHEN and SYDVKM. Comment on this clone: The antigen is not known.

This sequence joins TRBV28 and TRBJ2-3; 8 bases map to TRBD1. The source was PBMCs, collected from a glioma patient whose treatment included an IDH1 peptide vaccine. This TCR derives from a man between 35 and 55 years old with glioma. CDR3 nucleotides: TGTGCCAGCAGCACACTCAGGGGGCAAGCAGATACGCAGTATTTT. Its protein product is CASSTLRGQADTQYF. Looking up the rest from reference TRBV28 and TRBJ2-3 gives the full variable domain: DVKVTQSSRYLVKRTGEKVFLECVQDMDHENMFWYRQDPGLGLRLIYFSYDVKMKEKGDIPEGYSVSREKKERFSLILESASTNQTSMYLCASSTLRGQADTQYFGPGTRLTVL.